This TCR beta chain was recorded in a study of cytomegalovirus exposure and HLA in healthy donors. General study findings and limits: Across donors, most TCRs were seen rarely, yet some public ones were widespread.

This clone was detected a few times. Its target is unknown. With 60 Vbeta and 13 Jbeta primers, the PCR was carried out. TCRdb keeps only in-frame clones here, not all; method: immunoSEQ multiplex PCR. The sample consists of a few hundred thousand clones, about four fifths of them appearing once. Germline V gives CDR1 SGHVS, CDR2 FNYEAQ. V lost 6 bases, J lost 0 bases, and 9 bases lay in between. The CDR3 covers 14 residues. Sequenced material: PBMCs. The chain employs TRBV7-6 and TRBJ1-3; D gene uncertain. The clonotype comes from a girl aged 2-10 years in good health and CMV-seronegative. The CDR3 region is CASRDLSSGNTIYF. In nucleotides, the CDR3 is TGTGCCAGCAGAGATTTGAGCTCTGGAAACACCATATATTTT.